The rows below give T cell receptor beta chains drawn from one sample of a study of T cell changes during pregnancy in multiple sclerosis. Sequencing was performed with immunoSEQ multiplex PCR; in TCRdb, only in-frame clones are kept and a portion is missing. The sample holds about 47,000 clones, around 90% seen once. The source was peripheral blood, collected in the first trimester of pregnancy. Every receptor here comes from a female donor with multiple sclerosis, enrolled in a pregnancy study. CDR3s include the opening cysteine and the closing phenylalanine or tryptophan. Fields, in order: V gene, clone size, J gene, D gene, CDR3 DNA, CDR3 protein. A D gene is named only where the DNA matches it firmly. The size of a clone is reported for some rows only, either as once, few or many, or as a class for expanded clones.

V gene: TRBV6-5
clone size: -
J gene: TRBJ1-2
D gene: TRBD1
CDR3 DNA: TGTGCCAGCAGTCTAAGACAGGGAGGCTATGGCTACACCTTC
CDR3 protein: CASSLRQGGYGYTF

V gene: TRBV15
clone size: -
J gene: TRBJ1-4
D gene: -
CDR3 DNA: TGTGCCACCAGCAGAGGAGCAGGGTCTGAAAAACTGTTTTTT
CDR3 protein: CATSRGAGSEKLFF

V gene: TRBV4-1
clone size: -
J gene: TRBJ1-1
D gene: -
CDR3 DNA: TGCGCCAGCAGCCAAGATCTCCGGGACATGAAAGCTTTCTTT
CDR3 protein: CASSQDLRDMKAFF

V gene: TRBV9
clone size: -
J gene: TRBJ1-2
D gene: -
CDR3 DNA: TGTGCCAGCAGCCCACGTGGGGCTATATATGGCTACACCTTC
CDR3 protein: CASSPRGAIYGYTF

V gene: TRBV27
clone size: -
J gene: TRBJ2-5
D gene: -
CDR3 DNA: TGTGCCAGCAGTGGGTGGAGCGGCCTCCAAGAGACCCAGTACTTC
CDR3 protein: CASSGWSGLQETQYF

V gene: TRBV7-2
clone size: -
J gene: TRBJ2-2
D gene: TRBD1
CDR3 DNA: TGTGCCAGCAGCCCCCGACAGGGTAGTTACACCGGGGAGCTGTTTTTT
CDR3 protein: CASSPRQGSYTGELFF

V gene: TRBV7-2
clone size: -
J gene: TRBJ1-6
D gene: TRBD1
CDR3 DNA: TGTGCCAGCAGCTTCGGACAGGCCAGCGCATCACCCCTCCACTTT
CDR3 protein: CASSFGQASASPLHF

V gene: TRBV5-1
clone size: few
J gene: TRBJ1-1
D gene: -
CDR3 DNA: TGCGCCAGCAGCTTCGGGAGGGGCGCTGAGTCTGAAGCTTTCTTT
CDR3 protein: CASSFGRGAESEAFF

V gene: TRBV5-4
clone size: -
J gene: TRBJ1-1
D gene: TRBD1
CDR3 DNA: TGTGCCAGCAGCCCGAGCAGGGGGAGAGCTTTCTTT
CDR3 protein: CASSPSRGRAFF

V gene: TRBV11-2
clone size: -
J gene: TRBJ1-2
D gene: -
CDR3 DNA: TGTGCCAGCAGCTTACTTGGGGGGGGCTATGGCTACACCTTC
CDR3 protein: CASSLLGGGYGYTF

V gene: TRBV6-1
clone size: -
J gene: TRBJ2-2
D gene: TRBD1
CDR3 DNA: TGTGCCAGCAGTGAAGGGGGGACAGGTCCATACGGGGAGCTGTTTTTT
CDR3 protein: CASSEGGTGPYGELFF

V gene: TRBV5-1
clone size: -
J gene: TRBJ2-5
D gene: -
CDR3 DNA: TGCGCCAGCAGCTTGGGGACAGCAAACCAAGAGACCCAGTACTTC
CDR3 protein: CASSLGTANQETQYF

V gene: TRBV11-2
clone size: -
J gene: TRBJ1-1
D gene: TRBD1
CDR3 DNA: TGTGCCAGCAGCCCCTGGACAGGAGAAGCTTTCTTT
CDR3 protein: CASSPWTGEAFF

V gene: TRBV9
clone size: -
J gene: TRBJ1-1
D gene: TRBD1
CDR3 DNA: TGTGCCAGCAGCGTAGTTGGAGGGGGCTCTGAAGCTTTCTTT
CDR3 protein: CASSVVGGGSEAFF

V gene: TRBV27
clone size: -
J gene: TRBJ1-2
D gene: TRBD1
CDR3 DNA: TGTGCCAGCACCACTCGGGACAGGGGGCTGGGAGGCTACACCTTC
CDR3 protein: CASTTRDRGLGGYTF

V gene: TRBV6-1
clone size: medium-sized
J gene: TRBJ1-5
D gene: -
CDR3 DNA: TGTGCCAGCAGTGAAGGGGGCCCAGAGGGCAATCAGCCCCAGCATTTT
CDR3 protein: CASSEGGPEGNQPQHF

V gene: TRBV28
clone size: -
J gene: TRBJ2-2
D gene: -
CDR3 DNA: TGTGCCAGCAATTCCTTATTCGGCGGGGCCAACGCGAACGCCGGGGAGCTGTTTTTT
CDR3 protein: CASNSLFGGANANAGELFF

V gene: TRBV6-6
clone size: -
J gene: TRBJ1-2
D gene: -
CDR3 DNA: TGTGCCAGCACCCTCTCACCGCGAGCTGGCTACACCTTC
CDR3 protein: CASTLSPRAGYTF

V gene: TRBV28
clone size: -
J gene: TRBJ2-2
D gene: TRBD1
CDR3 DNA: TGTGCCACCCTCGACAGGGATGACACCGGGGAGCTGTTTTTT
CDR3 protein: CATLDRDDTGELFF

V gene: TRBV4-2
clone size: -
J gene: TRBJ2-5
D gene: TRBD2
CDR3 DNA: TGTGCCAGCAGCCGATCGACTAGCGGAGGGTACCAAGAGACCCAGTACTTC
CDR3 protein: CASSRSTSGGYQETQYF

V gene: TRBV14
clone size: -
J gene: TRBJ1-4
D gene: TRBD1
CDR3 DNA: TGTGCCAGCAGCCAAGTTACTCCGGGACAGATTAATGAAAAACTGTTTTTT
CDR3 protein: CASSQVTPGQINEKLFF

V gene: TRBV5-4
clone size: -
J gene: TRBJ2-5
D gene: TRBD2
CDR3 DNA: TGTGCCGCGGGTCGTGGCGGGGGGGCCCGGGAGACCCAGTACTTC
CDR3 protein: CAAGRGGGARETQYF

V gene: TRBV6-1
clone size: -
J gene: TRBJ2-3
D gene: TRBD1
CDR3 DNA: TGTGCCAGCAGTGAGGGACAGGGGGCAGATACGCAGTATTTT
CDR3 protein: CASSEGQGADTQYF

V gene: TRBV21-1
clone size: -
J gene: TRBJ2-7
D gene: -
CDR3 DNA: TGTGCCAGCAGCAAAGAGGAGTTCACCTACGAGCAGTACTTC
CDR3 protein: CASSKEEFTYEQYF

V gene: TRBV5-1
clone size: -
J gene: TRBJ2-3
D gene: -
CDR3 DNA: TGCGCCAGCAGCCCCGCAGGGGAGTCGGCAGATACGCAGTATTTT
CDR3 protein: CASSPAGESADTQYF

V gene: TRBV18
clone size: -
J gene: TRBJ2-7
D gene: TRBD2
CDR3 DNA: TGTGCCAGCTCACCAAGGACTAGACCCTACGAGCAGTACTTC
CDR3 protein: CASSPRTRPYEQYF

V gene: TRBV7-2
clone size: -
J gene: TRBJ1-5
D gene: -
CDR3 DNA: TGTGCCAGCAGCAACTGGGGGGACGGTCAGCCCCAGCATTTT
CDR3 protein: CASSNWGDGQPQHF

V gene: TRBV7-9
clone size: -
J gene: TRBJ1-4
D gene: -
CDR3 DNA: TGTGCCAGCAGCTTAGGAACGGGGGAAAAACTGTTTTTT
CDR3 protein: CASSLGTGEKLFF

V gene: TRBV5-1
clone size: -
J gene: TRBJ2-1
D gene: TRBD1
CDR3 DNA: TGCGCCAGCAGCGTCCGGGACAGCTCCTACAATGAGCAGTTCTTC
CDR3 protein: CASSVRDSSYNEQFF

V gene: TRBV5-1
clone size: -
J gene: TRBJ1-4
D gene: -
CDR3 DNA: TGCGCCAGCAGCTTGGCTCCGGGGTATGGGGAAAAACTGTTTTTT
CDR3 protein: CASSLAPGYGEKLFF

V gene: TRBV10-3
clone size: once
J gene: TRBJ2-7
D gene: -
CDR3 DNA: TGTGCCATCAGTGAACAGTACGCATCCTACGAGCAGTACTTC
CDR3 protein: CAISEQYASYEQYF

V gene: TRBV7-9
clone size: -
J gene: TRBJ2-3
D gene: -
CDR3 DNA: TGTGCCAGCAGCCTTACAGGGGGGGCCAAAGATACGCAGTATTTT
CDR3 protein: CASSLTGGAKDTQYF

V gene: TRBV18
clone size: -
J gene: TRBJ1-1
D gene: -
CDR3 DNA: TGTGCCAGCTCACCAACAAAGGGAGAATACACTGAAGCTTTCTTT
CDR3 protein: CASSPTKGEYTEAFF

V gene: TRBV7-9
clone size: -
J gene: TRBJ2-1
D gene: TRBD2
CDR3 DNA: TGTGCCAGCAGCCGACCAGAGACTAGCGGGCGTAGCTCCTACAATGAGCAGTTCTTC
CDR3 protein: CASSRPETSGRSSYNEQFF

V gene: TRBV4-1
clone size: -
J gene: TRBJ1-3
D gene: -
CDR3 DNA: TGCGCCAGCAGCCAGAGCCCCCCGGTCGCCGCTTATGGAAACACCATATATTTT
CDR3 protein: CASSQSPPVAAYGNTIYF

V gene: TRBV30
clone size: -
J gene: TRBJ1-4
D gene: -
CDR3 DNA: TGTGCCTGGAGTGTATTGCTCTGGAGGGGATTCCAGTGGGGGGTATCAACTAATGAAAAACTGTTTTTT
CDR3 protein: CAWSVLLWRGFQWGVSTNEKLFF

V gene: TRBV6-5
clone size: -
J gene: TRBJ1-2
D gene: TRBD1
CDR3 DNA: TGTGCCAGCAGCCACAGGGGGCGCGGCTATGGCTACACCTTC
CDR3 protein: CASSHRGRGYGYTF

V gene: TRBV10-3
clone size: -
J gene: TRBJ2-1
D gene: TRBD2
CDR3 DNA: TGTGCCATCAGTGAGTCGTTGGCTAGCGGAGACCACAATGAGCAGTTCTTC
CDR3 protein: CAISESLASGDHNEQFF

V gene: TRBV7-9
clone size: -
J gene: TRBJ2-3
D gene: -
CDR3 DNA: TGTGCCTGGGGGGAGGACCCTCACGATACGCAGTATTTT
CDR3 protein: CAWGEDPHDTQYF

V gene: TRBV19
clone size: -
J gene: TRBJ1-1
D gene: -
CDR3 DNA: TGTGCCAGTAGTATCGGGAACACTGAAGCTTTCTTT
CDR3 protein: CASSIGNTEAFF

V gene: TRBV9
clone size: -
J gene: TRBJ2-7
D gene: TRBD2
CDR3 DNA: TGTGCCAGCAGCCGTAGCGGGGGTACCTACGAGCAGTACTTC
CDR3 protein: CASSRSGGTYEQYF

V gene: TRBV4-2
clone size: -
J gene: TRBJ1-4
D gene: -
CDR3 DNA: TGTGCCAGCAGCCAAGAACCCAGTCCCCTTAATGAAAAACTGTTTTTT
CDR3 protein: CASSQEPSPLNEKLFF

V gene: TRBV5-1
clone size: -
J gene: TRBJ2-5
D gene: TRBD2
CDR3 DNA: TGCGCCAGCAGCTTTACTAGCGGGGTGGGCGAGACCCAGTACTTC
CDR3 protein: CASSFTSGVGETQYF

V gene: TRBV28
clone size: -
J gene: TRBJ2-7
D gene: -
CDR3 DNA: TGTGCCAGCAGTGGTTGGGCGGGGTACGAGCAGTACTTC
CDR3 protein: CASSGWAGYEQYF

V gene: TRBV27
clone size: -
J gene: TRBJ2-7
D gene: TRBD1
CDR3 DNA: TGTGCCAGCAGTTTATTCTTTACAGGGGGACACGAGCAGTACTTC
CDR3 protein: CASSLFFTGGHEQYF

V gene: TRBV9
clone size: -
J gene: TRBJ2-7
D gene: TRBD2
CDR3 DNA: TGTGCCAGCAGCCTAACTAGCGGGGGTGCCTTC
CDR3 protein: CASSLTSGGAF

V gene: TRBV7-9
clone size: -
J gene: TRBJ1-5
D gene: -
CDR3 DNA: TGTGCCAGCAGCTTAGAGCCCTCCCAGCCCCAGCATTTT
CDR3 protein: CASSLEPSQPQHF

V gene: TRBV29-1
clone size: once
J gene: TRBJ2-5
D gene: -
CDR3 DNA: TGCAGCGTCGCCGACGGGCAAGAGACCCAGTACTTC
CDR3 protein: CSVADGQETQYF

V gene: TRBV7-2
clone size: once
J gene: TRBJ2-3
D gene: TRBD2
CDR3 DNA: TGTGCCAGCAGCCCGGGAGGACCGGCCAGATCAGATACGCAGTATTTT
CDR3 protein: CASSPGGPARSDTQYF

V gene: TRBV13
clone size: -
J gene: TRBJ2-2
D gene: -
CDR3 DNA: TGTGCCAGCAGATACAGTACCGGGGAGCTGTTTTTT
CDR3 protein: CASRYSTGELFF

V gene: TRBV15
clone size: -
J gene: TRBJ1-2
D gene: -
CDR3 DNA: TGTGCCACCAGCGGACTAGGGTATGGCTACACCTTC
CDR3 protein: CATSGLGYGYTF

V gene: TRBV5-1
clone size: -
J gene: TRBJ2-3
D gene: TRBD2
CDR3 DNA: TGCGCCAGCAGCTTCGGACTAGCGGGGGCCTACACAGATACGCAGTATTTT
CDR3 protein: CASSFGLAGAYTDTQYF

V gene: TRBV5-6
clone size: few
J gene: TRBJ2-2
D gene: TRBD1
CDR3 DNA: TGTGCCAGCAGCTTCGGGACAGGGGTAACCGGGGAGCTGTTTTTT
CDR3 protein: CASSFGTGVTGELFF

V gene: TRBV5-1
clone size: -
J gene: TRBJ1-1
D gene: -
CDR3 DNA: TGCGCCAGCAGCCTCCTGCGAGAAGAAGCTTTCTTT
CDR3 protein: CASSLLREEAFF

V gene: TRBV6-5
clone size: -
J gene: TRBJ1-4
D gene: -
CDR3 DNA: TGTGCCAGCAGTACCCCAGGGATGCGGAAAAAACTGTTTTTT
CDR3 protein: CASSTPGMRKKLFF